This T cell receptor (beta chain) was recovered during a study of Tregs in tolerant kidney transplant recipients. General study points: Validation in larger populations is needed because few patients were studied. The most relevant donor-specific Treg TCRbeta repertoire apparently came from expansion with activated donor B cells.

This table comes from immunoSEQ multiplex PCR, and its TCRdb copy is limited to in-frame clones, with some not included. Of under 20,000 clones in the sample, 80% to 90% were seen once. Thawed PBMCs were FACS-sorted into unstimulated CD4+CD25+CD127- regulatory T cells, CD4+CD25- non-regulatory cells, CD4 and CD8 cells. Regulatory T cells were sorted from thawed PBMCs rested overnight at 37°C with about 210 IU/ml IL-2. Concerning this clone itself: Its antigen is still unknown.

The sequence was obtained from a human donor in good health. The specimen sequenced was Tregs from blood.

In DNA, the CDR3 is TGTGCCAGCTCAACGACAGGGAAGGAGAAAAACATTCAGTACTTC. Its translation is CASSTTGKEKNIQYF. The J gene is TRBJ2-4, the V gene TRBV28, with 7 positions matching TRBD1. The CDR3 totals 15 residues. The J segment lost 4 bases and the V segment lost 8 bases, leaving 11 bases of the junction unmatched. CDR1 and CDR2 (germline): MDHEN, SYDVKM.